These 5 T cell receptor beta chains were all obtained from the same sample, sequenced in a study of response to subunit inactivated influenza vaccine (dated by TCRdb to the late 2010s). The library was obtained by RT-PCR. Reads for this sample came from an Illumina HiSeq 2500. TCRdb redid the processing of the public reads, applying fastp at Q25 and MiXCR, and retained in-frame beta chains. When rows share a CDR3 protein, they turn into one entry using the most common DNA and genes. The sample table contains about 480,000 distinct CDR3 sequences; only one count was recorded for 9.5% to 12% of them. The ten top clones hold approximately 12% of the sample. The time point label, read with the paper, signifies: more than 35 days after influenza vaccine administration. The source was PBMCs from blood, collected roughly 48 days after vaccination. These receptors came from a middle-aged man who received an inactivated influenza vaccine. Donor details come from another sample of the same person, matched by shared clones.

This clonotype was counted only a few times. V and J are TRBV7-9 and TRBJ2-1, with 8 bases matching TRBD1. CDR1 is SEHNR, CDR2 FQNEAQ, per germline (reference sequence). V was pared by 4 bases and J by 15 bases, with 20 bases of the junction left unmatched. The CDR3 consists of 16 residues. CDR3 in DNA: TGTGCCAGCAGCTCATTCCGGGACAGGACCGGAACGGTCGGGTTCTTC. This sequence encodes CASSSFRDRTGTVGFF.

The rearrangement uses TRBV12-3 or TRBV12-4 and TRBJ1-1; D is undetermined. Trimming cost V 6 bases and J 11 bases, with 16 bases left between them. The CDR3 extends over 12 amino acids. DNA for the CDR3: TGTGCCAGCAGAGGGATAGAAGTTGGGGCTTTCTTT. Encoded protein: CASRGIEVGAFF.

In the case of this clonotype: A much larger clone differs by one base, so this may be a read error. This chain connects TRBV12-3 or TRBV12-4 to TRBJ2-1; 12 bases are shared with TRBD2. This CDR3 spans 15 amino acids. The CDR3 region is CTSSQETSGSYEQFF. CDR3 DNA sequence: TGTACCAGCAGTCAAGAGACTAGCGGGAGCTATGAGCAGTTCTTC.

This chain joins TRBV28 and TRBJ2-7; 7 nucleotides agree with TRBD2. The junction had 11 bases not matched to a gene; V was cut back by 3 bases and J by 6 bases. The CDR3 has 15 residues. Germline assignment: CDR1 MDHEN and CDR2 SYDVKM. Here the CDR3 DNA reads TGTGCCAGCAGTTTTGGGTTAGCGGGCACGGTCGAGCAGTACTTC. Protein: CASSFGLAGTVEQYF.

The chain employs TRBV12-3 or TRBV12-4 and TRBJ1-6, with 8 bases lining up with TRBD1. The CDR3 length is 15 residues. Unmatched junction bases numbered 7, after V lost 5 bases and J lost 7 bases. The chain's CDR3 is CASSTSRQGNSPLHF. Here the CDR3 DNA reads TGTGCCAGCAGTACAAGCAGACAGGGGAATTCACCCCTCCACTTT.